Below are 4 T cell receptor beta chains sequenced from a single sample in a study of cytomegalovirus exposure and HLA in healthy donors. With 60 Vbeta and 13 Jbeta primers, the PCR was carried out. Assay used: immunoSEQ multiplex PCR; TCRdb lists only in-frame clones, some missing. The sample lists around 190,000 clones; 60% to 80% were seen once. The sequencing sample was made of PBMCs. These receptors all stem from a woman under 30 in good health and CMV-seronegative.

The rearrangement links TRBV5-1 to TRBJ2-1, with 7 bases aligning to TRBD2. The V segment lost 4 bases and the J segment 5 bases; nucleotides outside the gene matches: 3. The CDR3 contains 13 residues. Germline assignment: CDR1 SGHRS and CDR2 YFSETQ. The CDR3 reads CASSPAGDNEQFF. The DNA for the CDR3 is TGCGCCAGCAGCCCCGCGGGGGACAATGAGCAGTTCTTC.

The chain uses TRBV6-5 and TRBJ2-5; 10 positions match TRBD1. The V segment lost 5 bases and the J segment 5 bases; nucleotides outside the gene matches: 8. The V gene's germline CDR1 is MNHEY and CDR2 SVGAGI. The CDR3 has 15 residues. The CDR3 here is CASSPGTGAGETQYF. CDR3 nucleotides: TGTGCCAGCAGTCCGGGGACAGGGGCCGGGGAGACCCAGTACTTC.

For the CDR3, the DNA is TGTGCCAGCAGCGTGGCGGGCGGCAATTCACCCCTCCACTTT. It encodes CASSVAGGNSPLHF. The chain combines TRBV9 with TRBJ1-6; no definite D call. Per germline, CDR1 SGDLS and CDR2 YYNGEE. The CDR3 runs to 14 residues. The germline V and J ends were trimmed by 2 bases and 7 bases, with 10 bases remaining between them.

The V and J genes are TRBV5-6 and TRBJ2-7, with a tentative D call TRBD2 (5 bases). V was pared by 5 bases and J by 0 bases, with 18 bases between. The CDR3 length is 16 residues. Germline V gene data show CDR1 as SGHDT and CDR2 as YYEEEE. For the CDR3, the DNA is TGTGCCAGCAGTACGATTGGACGGAGGAGCTCCTACGAGCAGTACTTC. Its translation is CASSTIGRRSSYEQYF.